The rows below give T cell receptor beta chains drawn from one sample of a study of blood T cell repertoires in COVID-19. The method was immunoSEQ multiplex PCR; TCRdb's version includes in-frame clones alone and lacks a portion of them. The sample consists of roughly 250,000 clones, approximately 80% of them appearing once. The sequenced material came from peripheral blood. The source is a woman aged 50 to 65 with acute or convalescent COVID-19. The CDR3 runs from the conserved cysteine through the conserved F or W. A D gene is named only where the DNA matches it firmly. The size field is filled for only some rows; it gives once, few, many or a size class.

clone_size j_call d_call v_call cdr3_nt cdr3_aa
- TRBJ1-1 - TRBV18 TGTGCCAGCTCACCGACACAGGGAAACCCTGAAGCTTTCTTT CASSPTQGNPEAFF
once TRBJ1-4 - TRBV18 TGTGCCAGCTCACCCGGCAGGGGTAATGAAAAACTGTTTTTT CASSPGRGNEKLFF
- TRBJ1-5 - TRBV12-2 TGTGCAAGTCGCCCCCGACAGAGTTATAGCAATCAGCCCCAGCATTTT CASRPRQSYSNQPQHF
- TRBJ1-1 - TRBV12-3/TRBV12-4 TGTGCCAGCAGTTTGGGGCAAAACACTGAAGCTTTCTTT CASSLGQNTEAFF
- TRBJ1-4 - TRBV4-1 TGCGCCAGCAGCCAAGCGTGGGGGCTCGGTGAAAAACTGTTTTTT CASSQAWGLGEKLFF
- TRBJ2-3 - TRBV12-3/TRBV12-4 TGTGCCAGCAGTGCCTCAGGGGAATCGCAGTATTTT CASSASGESQYF
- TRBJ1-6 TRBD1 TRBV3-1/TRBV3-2 TGTGCCAGCAGCCCAAAAGACAGGGGGAATTCACCCCTCCACTTT CASSPKDRGNSPLHF
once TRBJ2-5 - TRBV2 TGTGCCAGCAGACTACAGGGAAACCAAGAGACCCAGTACTTC CASRLQGNQETQYF
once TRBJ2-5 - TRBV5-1 TGCGCCAGCAGCTTGGGGACTTTACAAGAGACCCAGTACTTC CASSLGTLQETQYF
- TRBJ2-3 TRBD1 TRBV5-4 TGTGCCAGCAGCTTGGACAGGGGAACAGATACGCAGTATTTT CASSLDRGTDTQYF